The 30 T cell receptor beta chains listed next were all sequenced from one sample in a study of shared clonotypes between healthy human individuals. Assay used: immunoSEQ multiplex PCR; TCRdb lists only in-frame clones, some missing. Found here are roughly 760,000 clones, roughly 70% of them singletons; the top ten hold over 1.5%. Specimen: memory CD4+ T cells sorted from blood. This sample's subset: CD45RA-negative fraction. The receptors stem from a woman in her 30s in good health.

The sample holds a few counts of this clone. This chain uses TRBV7-2 with TRBJ2-7; D is uncertain. Germline CDR1 reads SGHTA; CDR2 reads FQGNSA. The CDR3 sequence is 14 residues long. Trimming took off 1 base at V and 2 bases at J, with 9 bases between the two ends. CDR3 sequence: CASSLDGPAYEQYF. CDR3 sequence (DNA): TGTGCCAGCAGCTTAGATGGGCCGGCCTACGAGCAGTACTTC. The whole variable domain, filled in from reference TRBV7-2 and TRBJ2-7, reads GAGVSQSPSNKVTEKGKDVELRCDPISGHTALYWYRQSLGQGLEFLIYFQGNSAPDKSGLPSDRFSAERTGGSVSTLTIQRTQQEDSAVYLCASSLDGPAYEQYFGPGTRLTVT.

Details on this clone: Other DNA sequences in the sample encode the same CDR3. The chain links TRBV6-4 to TRBJ1-2; the D gene is possibly TRBD1 (5 bases). The length of the CDR3 is 12 residues. Trimming removed 2 bases from V and 4 bases from J, with 5 bases in between. CDR1 and CDR2 (germline): MRHNA, SNTAGT. The CDR3 region is CASSDGGYGYTF. The CDR3, as DNA: TGTGCCAGCAGTGACGGGGGCTATGGCTACACCTTC.

The rearrangement uses TRBV6-5 and TRBJ2-1; 11 bases match TRBD2. CDR1 is MNHEY, CDR2 SVGAGI, per germline. Unmatched junction bases numbered 8, after V lost 6 bases and J lost 7 bases. The CDR3 is 15 amino acids. CDR3 sequence: CASRTLAGVKNEQFF. In DNA, the CDR3 is TGTGCCAGCAGGACACTAGCGGGAGTTAAGAATGAGCAGTTCTTC.

The chain has TRBV7-9 and TRBJ1-1, with D perhaps matching TRBD1 (5 bases). The CDR3 contains 14 residues. CDR1 SEHNR and CDR2 FQNEAQ come from the germline V gene (reference sequence). Between the trimmed V and J ends, which lost 3 bases and 10 bases, there was a span of 18 bases. CDR3 sequence (DNA): TGTGCCAGCAGCTTCGCGATAAATCAGGGAGGAGCTTTCTTT. Translating it yields CASSFAINQGGAFF.

This clone was observed once. The gene calls are TRBV5-1 and TRBJ1-3; a possible D gene is TRBD1 (5 bases). Trimming took 3 bases from V and 0 from J, leaving 10 bases between them. The CDR3 has 15 residues. Germline V gene lookup returns CDR1 SGHRS and CDR2 YFSETQ. CDR3 DNA: TGCGCCAGCAGCTCGTCGAGGGGCTCTGGAAACACCATATATTTT. Protein sequence: CASSSSRGSGNTIYF.

The rearrangement uses TRBV6-5 and TRBJ1-4; 7 bases match TRBD1. This CDR3 is 16 amino acids long. Per germline, CDR1 MNHEY and CDR2 SVGAGI. V gave up 0 bases and J gave up 7 bases; unmatched junction bases: 8. DNA of the CDR3: TGTGCCAGCAGTTACTCGAGGGCAGGGGGGAGTGAAAAACTGTTTTTT. Protein product: CASSYSRAGGSEKLFF.

The gene calls are TRBV27 and TRBJ1-2, with TRBD1 identical over 7 bases. After removal of 5 bases from V and 8 bases from J, the junction contained 11 bases not matched to a gene. Germline V gene lookup returns CDR1 MNHEY and CDR2 SMNVEV (reference sequence). This CDR3 has 14 residues. The CDR3 loop is CASSPLTGQFGYTF. The DNA for the CDR3 is TGTGCCAGCAGTCCCCTGACAGGGCAGTTCGGCTACACCTTC.

This clone was counted only a few times. The chain joins TRBV11-1 to TRBJ1-1; D gene unclear. Germline loops: CDR1 SGHAT, CDR2 FQDESV (reference sequence). The length of the CDR3 is 13 residues. V was shortened by 3 bases and J by 3 bases, with 8 bases between the two germline ends. CDR3 in amino acids: CASSFSWDTEAFF. CDR3 nucleotide sequence: TGTGCCAGCAGCTTCTCGTGGGACACTGAAGCTTTCTTT.

This chain connects TRBV2 to TRBJ1-6, with D hard to call. Germline values: CDR1 SNHLY, CDR2 FYNNEI. CDR3 length: 10 residues. The V and J ends lost 8 bases and 15 bases respectively, with 11 bases between them. The CDR3 DNA reads TGTGCCAGCGAAAGGGAGTACCTCCACTTT. It is translated as CASEREYLHF.

The chain joins TRBV7-7 to TRBJ2-5; D is perhaps TRBD1 or TRBD2 (5 bases each). Germline CDR1 and CDR2: SSHAT and FNYEAQ (reference sequence). The CDR3 runs to 14 residues. Trimming took off 2 bases at V and 8 bases at J, with 15 bases between the two ends. CDR3 in DNA: TGTGCCAGCAGCTTAATCGGGGACGCCCAAACCCAGTACTTC. Encoded protein: CASSLIGDAQTQYF.

The V and J genes are TRBV5-6 and TRBJ1-2; D might be TRBD1 (5 bases). The V end was cut by 4 bases, the J end by 5 bases, with 12 bases between. Germline V CDR1 and CDR2: SGHDT, YYEEEE. The CDR3 is made up of 13 amino acids. The CDR3 protein is CASSPRGSYGYTF. CDR3 DNA: TGTGCCAGCAGCCCGAGGGGTAGTTATGGCTACACCTTC.

This clone was found once. The V and J genes are TRBV7-8 and TRBJ1-1; a possible D gene is TRBD1 (6 bases). The V end lost 3 bases, the J end lost 4 bases, and 12 bases lay between the germline ends. Germline V gene data show CDR1 as SGHVS and CDR2 as FQNEAQ. This CDR3 has 14 amino acids. CDR3 protein: CASSFRGGVTEAFF. The CDR3 nucleotides are TGTGCCAGCAGCTTCAGGGGAGGGGTCACTGAAGCTTTCTTT. Together with reference TRBV7-8 and TRBJ1-1, the CDR3 gives the full variable domain: GAGVSQSPRYKVAKRGQDVALRCDPISGHVSLFWYQQALGQGPEFLTYFQNEAQLDKSGLPSDRFFAERPEGSVSTLKIQRTQQEDSAVYLCASSFRGGVTEAFFGQGTRLTVV.

The chain joins TRBV7-2 to TRBJ1-2; a weak D match, TRBD1 (5 bases). CDR3 length: 18 residues. The germline CDR1 and CDR2 sequences are SGHTA and FQGNSA. The V and J ends lost 1 base and 7 bases respectively, with 25 bases between them. The CDR3 bases are TGTGCCAGCAGCTTAGATCGCAGGGCCGCAGCCCTAGGGACTGGCTACACCTTC. As protein: CASSLDRRAAALGTGYTF.

The CDR3 coding sequence is TGTGCCAGCCCCCGCGGTAGTTCGACAGATACGCAGTATTTT. Translation: CASPRGSSTDTQYF. This sequence joins TRBV5-8 and TRBJ2-3; D call uncertain. V lost 7 bases and J lost 3, with 15 bases in between. The CDR3 covers 14 residues. The germline gives CDR1 SGHTS, CDR2 YDEGEE.

Comments on this clone: It differs at one base from a far larger clone, so likely a read error. The chain uses TRBV19 and TRBJ2-2, with TRBD2 as a possible D gene (6 bases). The CDR3 loop spans 15 amino acids. Looked up from germline, CDR1 is LNHDA and CDR2 is SQIVND (reference sequence). V lost 4 bases and J lost 6, with 15 bases in between. CDR3 region: CASSTGVKAAGELFF. Here the CDR3 DNA reads TGTGCCAGTAGTACGGGGGTTAAGGCGGCCGGGGAGCTGTTTTTT.

This rearrangement joins TRBV28 to TRBJ1-5; the match to TRBD1 covers 10 bases. This CDR3 has 17 residues. Unmatched junction bases numbered 7, after V lost 3 bases and J lost 2 bases. Per the germline V gene, CDR1 is MDHEN and CDR2 is SYDVKM. CDR3 bases: TGTGCCAGCAGTTTCACAGTAGGGACAGGGGGCAATCAGCCCCAGCATTTT. As protein: CASSFTVGTGGNQPQHF.

The V gene is TRBV30, the J gene TRBJ2-3, with no clear D. Trimming cost V 3 bases and J 1 base, with 5 bases left between them. Germline V lookup: CDR1 GTSNPN, CDR2 SVGIG (reference sequence). The CDR3 is 12 residues long. The CDR3 region has the DNA TGTGCCTGGAGATCCGGCACAGATACGCAGTATTTT. Its protein product is CAWRSGTDTQYF.

The chain links TRBV6-1 to TRBJ1-2; tentative D call: TRBD1 (5 bases). Trimming removed 7 bases at V and 4 bases at J, with 19 bases between. Germline V CDR1 and CDR2: MNHNS, SASEGT. This CDR3 contains 15 residues. The chain's CDR3 is CASKNQGRLLYGYTF. The DNA for the CDR3 is TGTGCCAGCAAGAACCAGGGACGTCTTCTCTATGGCTACACCTTC.

This clone was observed once. This chain connects TRBV6-5 to TRBJ2-7; a weak D match, TRBD2 (6 bases). CDR1 MNHEY and CDR2 SVGAGI come from the germline V gene. This CDR3 contains 14 residues. Between the trimmed V and J ends, which lost 6 bases and 5 bases, there was a span of 17 bases. The CDR3 DNA follows: TGTGCCAGCAGCGGGTCTGGACGGGGGAACGAGCAGTACTTC. Translation gives CASSGSGRGNEQYF.

This chain connects TRBV5-1 to TRBJ1-3; D is ambiguous. The CDR3 has 16 residues. CDR1 is SGHRS, CDR2 YFSETQ, per germline. Trimming left V 0 bases short and J 0 bases short, with 10 bases between. DNA of the CDR3: TGCGCCAGCAGCTTGGTGGGCGGAAACTCTGGAAACACCATATATTTT. Residues: CASSLVGGNSGNTIYF.

Regarding this clone: Other DNA sequences from this sample encode an identical CDR3 as well. The V and J genes are TRBV4-1 and TRBJ2-7, with D tentatively TRBD1 (5 bases). Germline CDR1 and CDR2: MGHRA and YSYEKL. With 1 base removed from V and 0 bases from J, the gap between germline ends came to 13 bases. The CDR3 extends over 16 amino acids. CDR3 DNA: TGCGCCAGCAGCCAAGCCGGTCAGGGCCTCTCCTACGAGCAGTACTTC. It yields the protein CASSQAGQGLSYEQYF.

This clone was found a few times. This chain connects TRBV27 to TRBJ2-2; possible D gene TRBD2, 6 bases. Germline CDR1 is MNHEY and CDR2 is SMNVEV (reference sequence). Trimming shortened V by 3 bases and J by 7 bases, and 15 bases separated the two germline ends. This CDR3 is 15 amino acids long. The CDR3 bases are TGTGCCAGCAGTTTTTGGAGGGAACGGGGCGGGGAGCTGTTTTTT. It codes for CASSFWRERGGELFF.

This clone was observed once. V usage is TRBV19 and J usage is TRBJ2-1, with a tentative D call TRBD1 (6 bases). CDR3 length: 14 amino acids. Germline values: CDR1 LNHDA, CDR2 SQIVND (reference sequence). Trimming pared 6 bases from V and 6 bases from J, leaving 15 bases between. In DNA, the CDR3 is TGTGCCAGTAGCGGGACACAAGAATTCAATGAGCAGTTCTTC. Amino acid sequence: CASSGTQEFNEQFF.

The rearrangement joins TRBV27 to TRBJ1-4; possible D gene TRBD1, 5 bases. CDR1 and CDR2 (germline): MNHEY, SMNVEV (reference sequence). The CDR3 has 14 amino acids. V lost 6 bases and J lost 2, with 10 bases in between. This CDR3 is CASRLRETNEKLFF. CDR3 DNA sequence: TGTGCCAGCAGACTCAGGGAGACTAATGAAAAACTGTTTTTT.

V gene TRBV5-1 combines with J gene TRBJ1-1; D is ambiguous. Trimming removed 9 bases at V and 0 bases at J, with 12 bases between. CDR3 length: 13 residues. The V gene's germline CDR1 is SGHRS and CDR2 YFSETQ. CDR3 protein: CATKLHMNTEAFF. As DNA, the CDR3 is TGCGCCACCAAGCTGCACATGAACACTGAAGCTTTCTTT. The whole variable domain, remainder taken from reference TRBV5-1 and TRBJ1-1, is KAGVTQTPRYLIKTRGQQVTLSCSPISGHRSVSWYQQTPGQGLQFLFEYFSETQRNKGNFPGRFSGRQFSNSRSEMNVSTLELGDSALYLCATKLHMNTEAFFGQGTRLTVV.

As to this clone: The sample has other DNA sequences that encode this CDR3 too. The chain carries TRBV27 and TRBJ2-7; D not resolved. Germline V gives CDR1 MNHEY, CDR2 SMNVEV (reference sequence). Deletions cut 8 bases from V and 5 bases from J, with 13 bases between. The CDR3 covers 12 residues. The CDR3 reads CASRTGYHEQYF. In DNA form, the CDR3 reads TGTGCCAGCCGCACCGGATACCACGAGCAGTACTTC.

This CDR3 is CASTRLGGGNNEQFF. The DNA for the CDR3 is TGTGCCAGCACTAGACTAGGAGGGGGTAACAATGAGCAGTTCTTC. The chain combines TRBV6-1 with TRBJ2-1; D possibly uses TRBD1 or TRBD2 (6 bases each). Germline CDR1 MNHNS, CDR2 SASEGT. This CDR3 contains 15 residues. Trimming shortened V by 7 bases and J by 5 bases, and 18 bases separated the two germline ends.

At least ten counts were recorded for this clone. V usage is TRBV7-9 and J usage is TRBJ2-5; D not resolved. The germline gives CDR1 SEHNR, CDR2 FQNEAQ (reference sequence). V was clipped by 4 bases and J by 2 bases, with 11 bases between them. The CDR3 extends over 14 amino acids. For the CDR3, the DNA is TGTGCCAGCAGCTATACTTGGGGTCAAGAGACCCAGTACTTC. Translated: CASSYTWGQETQYF. Complete variable domain (other parts from reference TRBV7-9 and TRBJ2-5): DTGVSQNPRHKITKRGQNVTFRCDPISEHNRLYWYRQTLGQGPEFLTYFQNEAQLEKSRLLSDRFSAERPKGSFSTLEIQRTEQGDSAMYLCASSYTWGQETQYFGPGTRLLVL.

The chain recombines TRBV27 with TRBJ2-1; 11 bases fit TRBD2. The CDR3 spans 18 residues. The V gene end was trimmed by 2 bases and the J gene end by 3 bases; junction bases not matched to a gene: 9. CDR1 is MNHEY, CDR2 SMNVEV, per germline (reference sequence). The CDR3 loop is CASSLLPGTSGLYNEQFF. In DNA, the CDR3 is TGTGCCAGCAGTTTACTGCCTGGGACTAGCGGACTCTACAATGAGCAGTTCTTC.

The chain employs TRBV5-1 and TRBJ1-4; a possible D gene is TRBD1 (5 bases). The CDR3 is made up of 14 amino acids. Germline V lookup: CDR1 SGHRS, CDR2 YFSETQ. V was clipped by 4 bases and J by 0 bases, with 7 bases between them. In DNA form, the CDR3 reads TGCGCCAGCAGCCCGGGACCAACTAATGAAAAACTGTTTTTT. Its protein product is CASSPGPTNEKLFF.